The rows below give T cell receptor beta chains drawn from one sample of a study of shared clonotypes between healthy human individuals. Repertoires were generated with immunoSEQ multiplex PCR, while TCRdb's copy carries only in-frame clones and drops some. The sample carries 2 million or so clones, roughly 94% recorded once. The sequenced sample was naive CD8+ T cells sorted from blood. The receptors were gathered from a man aged 18-30 years in good health. CDR3s include the opening cysteine and the closing phenylalanine or tryptophan.

j_call	v_call	cdr3_aa
TRBJ1-2	TRBV4-2	CASSQDGPSKGYTF
TRBJ1-1	TRBV15	CATSRGNLENEAFF
TRBJ2-3	TRBV14	CASSQYFSADTQYF
TRBJ1-5	TRBV1	CTSSRQGVGQPQHF
TRBJ1-1	TRBV27	CASSLVGRNTEAFF
TRBJ1-1	TRBV27	CASSRTGATEAFF
TRBJ2-2	TRBV7-9	CASSLAISGFTGELFF
TRBJ2-1	TRBV29-1	CSVERRTSGGDEQFF
TRBJ1-5	TRBV9	CASSPGEGLDGPQHF
TRBJ2-7	TRBV7-9	CASSLRQGIVYEQYF
TRBJ2-1	TRBV11-2	CASSLLGRNEQFF
TRBJ1-2	TRBV28	CASSSPGTVTYGYTF
TRBJ2-7	TRBV6-6	CASSYTLGGTTF
TRBJ2-7	TRBV7-9	CASSLVGTGGHEQYF
TRBJ2-1	TRBV11-2	CASRPTSGVYNEQFF
TRBJ1-2	TRBV2	CASSEGSGGYGYTF
TRBJ2-7	TRBV5-1	CASSFDQYEQYF
TRBJ1-2	TRBV30	CAWSGGGGYTF
TRBJ1-5	TRBV7-9	CASSLEGDRQHF
TRBJ2-3	TRBV10-2	CASSSGLAGGTDTQYF
TRBJ2-1	TRBV7-9	CASSQRASSYNEQFF
TRBJ1-1	TRBV9	CASSAHGGLEAFF
TRBJ2-2	TRBV7-3	CASSPTVRQYGGLSPNTGELFF
TRBJ1-1	TRBV5-1	CASSVPHGTNTEAFF
TRBJ1-2	TRBV5-4	CASSLGSTMGGYTF
TRBJ2-7	TRBV27	CASSFGGEWAYEQYF
TRBJ2-7	TRBV4-1	CASSQVAATSYEQYF
TRBJ2-7	TRBV2	CASSAGLAEQYF
TRBJ2-7	TRBV6-5	CASSFLKGAWDEQYF
TRBJ1-4	TRBV21-1	CASSTTPWGPTNEKLFF